Sequencing of this TCR beta chain was carried out in a study of T-cell reconstitution after alpha-beta-depleted transplantation in children. V was clipped by 3 bases and J by 6 bases; unmatched bases: 8. From germline, CDR1 is SGHRS and CDR2 YFSETQ. The CDR3 consists of 14 residues. It was with unique molecular identifiers that the TCRbeta library was prepared. MiXCR, run by TCRdb on the PCR reads, gives a single entry per CDR3 protein. The table lists approximately 490,000 distinct CDR3 sequences, roughly an eighth of them singletons, with roughly 5.4% in the top ten. Sequencing used PBMCs from the stem cell graft donor, obtained from the stem cell graft. The sequence came from a human donor who donated a stem cell graft to a child with combined immunodeficiency. The chain carries TRBV5-1 and TRBJ2-7, with 8 nucleotides matching TRBD1. The CDR3 sequence is CASSSGTGRGEQYF. CDR3 bases: TGCGCCAGCAGCTCTGGGACAGGTCGGGGCGAGCAGTACTTC.